This T cell receptor (beta chain) came from a study of blood T cell repertoires in COVID-19. This clone showed up just once. The repertoire was sequenced with immunoSEQ multiplex PCR; TCRdb's copy has only in-frame clones and lacks some. The table has 380,000 or so clones, roughly 90% seen once. Germline lookup yields CDR1 DFQATT and CDR2 SNEGSKA (reference sequence). Trimming stripped 4 bases from V and 0 bases from J, with 7 bases between. The length of the CDR3 is 13 residues. The sequence derives from a woman aged 55-69 years with COVID-19, enrolled during active disease. V is TRBV20-1 and J is TRBJ1-5; D not certain. Sequencing was carried out using peripheral blood. For the CDR3, the DNA is TGCAGTGCTATTGATCATAGCAATCAGCCCCAGCATTTT. It encodes CSAIDHSNQPQHF.